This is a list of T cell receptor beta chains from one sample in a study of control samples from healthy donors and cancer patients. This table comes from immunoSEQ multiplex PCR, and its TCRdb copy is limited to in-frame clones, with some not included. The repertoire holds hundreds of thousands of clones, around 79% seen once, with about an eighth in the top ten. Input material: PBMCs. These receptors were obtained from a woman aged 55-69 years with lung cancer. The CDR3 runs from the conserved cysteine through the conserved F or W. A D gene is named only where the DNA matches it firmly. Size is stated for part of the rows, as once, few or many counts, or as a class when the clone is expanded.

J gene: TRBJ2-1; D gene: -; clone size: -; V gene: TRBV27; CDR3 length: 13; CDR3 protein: CASSFRIRNEQFF; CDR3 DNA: TGTGCCAGCAGTTTTAGGATCAGGAATGAGCAGTTCTTC
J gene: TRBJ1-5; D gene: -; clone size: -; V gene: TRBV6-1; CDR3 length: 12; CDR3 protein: CASSEERRPQHF; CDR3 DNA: TGTGCCAGCAGTGAAGAGCGGAGACCCCAGCATTTT
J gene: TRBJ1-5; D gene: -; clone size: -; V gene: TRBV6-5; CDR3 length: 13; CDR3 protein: CASRSNLNQPQHF; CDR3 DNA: TGTGCCAGCAGAAGTAACCTCAATCAGCCCCAGCATTTT
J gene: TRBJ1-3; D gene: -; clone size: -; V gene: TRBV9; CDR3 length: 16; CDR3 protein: CASSVGTPVPGNTIYF; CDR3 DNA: TGTGCCAGCAGCGTAGGTACACCGGTCCCTGGAAACACCATATATTTT
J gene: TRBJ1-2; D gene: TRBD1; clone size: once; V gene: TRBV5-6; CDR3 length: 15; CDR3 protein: CASSLALRGADGYTF; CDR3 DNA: TGTGCCAGCAGCTTGGCTCTCAGGGGGGCCGATGGCTACACCTTC
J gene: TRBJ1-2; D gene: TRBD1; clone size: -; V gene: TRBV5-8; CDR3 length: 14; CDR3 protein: CASSLENRGYGYTF; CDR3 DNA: TGTGCCAGCAGCTTGGAAAACAGGGGGTACGGCTACACCTTC
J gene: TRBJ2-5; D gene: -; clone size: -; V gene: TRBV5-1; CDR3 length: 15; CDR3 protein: CASSLAGGLSREQYF; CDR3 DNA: TGCGCCAGCAGCTTGGCCGGTGGTCTTAGTCGAGAACAGTACTTC
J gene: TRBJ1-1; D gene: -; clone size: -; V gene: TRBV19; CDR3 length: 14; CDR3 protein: CASSIDRRGTEAFF; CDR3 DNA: TGTGCCAGTAGTATAGATCGTCGGGGGACTGAAGCTTTCTTT
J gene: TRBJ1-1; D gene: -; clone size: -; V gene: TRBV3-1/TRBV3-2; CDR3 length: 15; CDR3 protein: CASSQAILANTEAFF; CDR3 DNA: TGTGCCAGCAGCCAGGCCATCTTGGCGAACACTGAAGCTTTCTTT
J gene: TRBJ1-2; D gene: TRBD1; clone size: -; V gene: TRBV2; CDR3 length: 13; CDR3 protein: CASSYGTGSGYTF; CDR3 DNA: TGTGCCAGCAGCTACGGGACAGGGTCTGGCTACACCTTC
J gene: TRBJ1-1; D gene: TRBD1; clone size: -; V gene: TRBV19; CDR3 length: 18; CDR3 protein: CASSRRGGQGVPNTEAFF; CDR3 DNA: TGTGCCAGTAGTAGGAGGGGGGGACAGGGGGTCCCGAACACTGAAGCTTTCTTT
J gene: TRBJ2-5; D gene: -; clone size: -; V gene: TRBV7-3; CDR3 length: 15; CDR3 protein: CASSLGGSLGETQYF; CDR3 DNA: TGTGCCAGCAGCTTAGGTGGATCCTTGGGGGAGACCCAGTACTTC
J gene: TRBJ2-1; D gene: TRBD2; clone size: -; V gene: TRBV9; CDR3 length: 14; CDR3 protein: CASNVEREGAEQFF; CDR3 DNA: TGTGCCAGCAATGTCGAGCGGGAGGGCGCTGAGCAGTTCTTC
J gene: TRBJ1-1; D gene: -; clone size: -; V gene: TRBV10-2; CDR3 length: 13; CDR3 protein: CASIITANTEAFF; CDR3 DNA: TGCGCCAGCATAATAACAGCGAACACTGAAGCTTTCTTT
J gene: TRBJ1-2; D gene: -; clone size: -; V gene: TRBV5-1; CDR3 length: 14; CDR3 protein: CASSFGRANYGYTF; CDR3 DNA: TGCGCCAGCAGCTTCGGAAGAGCTAACTATGGCTACACCTTC
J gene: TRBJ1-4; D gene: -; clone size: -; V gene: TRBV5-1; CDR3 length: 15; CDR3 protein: CASSRNAGPNEKLFF; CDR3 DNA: TGCGCCAGCAGCAGAAATGCGGGACCTAATGAAAAACTGTTTTTT
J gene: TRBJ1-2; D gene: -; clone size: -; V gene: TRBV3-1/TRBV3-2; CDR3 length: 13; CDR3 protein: CASSQGTAGGYTF; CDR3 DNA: TGTGCCAGCAGCCAAGGTACAGCGGGTGGCTACACCTTC
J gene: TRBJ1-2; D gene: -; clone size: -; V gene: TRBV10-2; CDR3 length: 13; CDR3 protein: CASSGTVYYGYTF; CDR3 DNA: TGCGCCAGCAGTGGGACAGTTTACTATGGCTACACCTTC
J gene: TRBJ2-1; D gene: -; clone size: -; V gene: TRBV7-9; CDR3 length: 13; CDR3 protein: CASSPFVGGAVFF; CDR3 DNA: TGTGCCAGCAGCCCATTTGTAGGGGGGGCGGTGTTCTTC
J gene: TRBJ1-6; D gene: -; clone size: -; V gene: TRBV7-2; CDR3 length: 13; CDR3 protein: CATLTASNSPLHF; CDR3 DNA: TGTGCCACCTTGACTGCCTCTAATTCACCCCTCCACTTT
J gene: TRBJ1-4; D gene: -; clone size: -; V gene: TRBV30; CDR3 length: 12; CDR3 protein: CAWSATVEKLFF; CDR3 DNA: TGTGCCTGGAGTGCGACAGTTGAAAAACTGTTTTTT
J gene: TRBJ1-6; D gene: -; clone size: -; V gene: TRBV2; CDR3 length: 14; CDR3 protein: CASIRQTPNSPLHF; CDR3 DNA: TGTGCCAGCATCCGGCAGACGCCAAATTCACCCCTCCACTTT
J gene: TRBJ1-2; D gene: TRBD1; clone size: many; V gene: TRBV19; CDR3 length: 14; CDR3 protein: CASSMFTGAKGYTF; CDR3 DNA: TGTGCCAGTAGTATGTTTACAGGGGCCAAGGGCTACACCTTC
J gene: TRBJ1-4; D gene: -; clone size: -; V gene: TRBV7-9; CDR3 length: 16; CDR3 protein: CASSSLDKGTSEKLFF; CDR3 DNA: TGTGCCAGCAGCTCCCTCGACAAGGGGACGAGTGAAAAACTGTTTTTT
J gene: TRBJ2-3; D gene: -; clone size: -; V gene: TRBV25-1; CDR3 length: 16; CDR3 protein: CASSGLSGGGTDTQYF; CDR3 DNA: TGTGCCAGCAGTGGCCTTAGCGGAGGGGGAACAGATACGCAGTATTTT
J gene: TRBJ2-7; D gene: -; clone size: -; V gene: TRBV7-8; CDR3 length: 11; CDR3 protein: CASSLTYEQYF; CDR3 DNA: TGTGCCAGCAGCCTAACCTACGAGCAGTACTTC
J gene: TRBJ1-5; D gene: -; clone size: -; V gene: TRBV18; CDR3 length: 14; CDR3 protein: CASSPIISNQPQHF; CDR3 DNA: TGTGCCAGCTCACCAATCATTAGCAATCAGCCCCAGCATTTT
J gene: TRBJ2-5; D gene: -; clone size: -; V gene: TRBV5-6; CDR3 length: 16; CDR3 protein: CASSAWSDGEQETQYF; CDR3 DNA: TGTGCCAGCAGCGCTTGGTCTGACGGGGAGCAGGAGACCCAGTACTTC
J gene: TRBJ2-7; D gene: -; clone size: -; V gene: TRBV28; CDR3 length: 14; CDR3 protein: CAPPGSWGRYEQYF; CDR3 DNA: TGTGCCCCCCCGGGTAGTTGGGGCAGATACGAGCAGTACTTC
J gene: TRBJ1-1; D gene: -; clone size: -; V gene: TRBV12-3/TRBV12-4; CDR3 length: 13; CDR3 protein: CASSPADNTEAFF; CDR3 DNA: TGTGCCAGCAGCCCAGCGGACAACACTGAAGCTTTCTTT
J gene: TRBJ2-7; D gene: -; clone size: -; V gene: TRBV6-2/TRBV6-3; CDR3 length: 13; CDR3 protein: CASRPSVEGEQYF; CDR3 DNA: TGTGCCAGCAGACCTAGTGTAGAAGGCGAGCAGTACTTC
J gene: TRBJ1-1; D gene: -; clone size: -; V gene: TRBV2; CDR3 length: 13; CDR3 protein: CASSEWGTGEAFF; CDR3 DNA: TGTGCCAGCAGTGAATGGGGGACGGGTGAAGCTTTCTTT
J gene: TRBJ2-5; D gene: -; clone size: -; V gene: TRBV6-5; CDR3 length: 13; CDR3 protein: CASSSLVRETQYF; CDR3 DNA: TGTGCCAGCAGTTCCCTGGTCAGGGAGACCCAGTACTTC
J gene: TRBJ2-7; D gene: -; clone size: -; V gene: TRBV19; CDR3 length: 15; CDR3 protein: CASSMALMSSYEQYF; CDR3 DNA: TGTGCCAGTAGTATGGCGCTGATGAGCTCCTACGAGCAGTACTTC
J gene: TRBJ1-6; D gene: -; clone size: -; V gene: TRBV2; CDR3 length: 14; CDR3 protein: CASSEEGRYSPLHF; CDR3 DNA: TGTGCCAGCAGTGAAGAGGGCAGATATTCACCCCTCCACTTT
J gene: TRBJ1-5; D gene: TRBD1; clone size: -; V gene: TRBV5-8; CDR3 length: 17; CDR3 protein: CASSLEGAGRGNQPQHF; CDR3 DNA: TGTGCCAGCAGCTTGGAGGGGGCAGGGAGAGGCAATCAGCCCCAGCATTTT
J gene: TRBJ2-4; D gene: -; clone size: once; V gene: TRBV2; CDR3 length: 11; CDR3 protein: CASSDDILQYF; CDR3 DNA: TGTGCCAGCAGTGATGACATCCTTCAGTACTTC
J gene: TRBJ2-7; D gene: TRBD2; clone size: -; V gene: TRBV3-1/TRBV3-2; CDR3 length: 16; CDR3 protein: CASSQTSGSFNYEQYF; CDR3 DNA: TGTGCCAGCAGCCAAACTAGCGGGAGTTTCAACTACGAGCAGTACTTC
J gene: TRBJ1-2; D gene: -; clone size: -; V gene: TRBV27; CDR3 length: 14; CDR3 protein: CASSPTIGVGGYTF; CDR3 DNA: TGTGCCAGCAGTCCTACCATCGGGGTCGGAGGCTACACCTTC
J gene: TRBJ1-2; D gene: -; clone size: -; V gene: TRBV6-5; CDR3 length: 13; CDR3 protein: CATLGQARQGYTF; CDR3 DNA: TGTGCCACTCTAGGGCAGGCCCGTCAGGGCTACACCTTC
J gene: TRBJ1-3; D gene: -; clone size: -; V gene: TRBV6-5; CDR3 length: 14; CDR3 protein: CASSQEVRGNTIYF; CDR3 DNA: TGTGCCAGCAGTCAGGAGGTGAGGGGAAACACCATATATTTT
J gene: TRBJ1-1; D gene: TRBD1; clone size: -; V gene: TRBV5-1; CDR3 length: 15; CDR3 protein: CASSLWQGVGAEAFF; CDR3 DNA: TGCGCCAGCAGCTTGTGGCAGGGGGTCGGCGCTGAAGCTTTCTTT
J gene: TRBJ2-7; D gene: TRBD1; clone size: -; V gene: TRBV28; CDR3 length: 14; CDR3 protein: CASSPGTGGHEQYF; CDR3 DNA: TGTGCCAGCAGCCCCGGGACAGGGGGACACGAGCAGTACTTC
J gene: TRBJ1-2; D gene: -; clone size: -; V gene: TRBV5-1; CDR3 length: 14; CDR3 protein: CASSLEGPVAGYTF; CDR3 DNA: TGCGCCAGCAGCTTGGAAGGACCCGTCGCGGGCTACACCTTC
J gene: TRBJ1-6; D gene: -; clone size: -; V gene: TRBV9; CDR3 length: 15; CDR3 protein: CASSEARGSNSPLHF; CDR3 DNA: TGTGCCAGCAGCGAGGCGCGGGGCTCGAATTCACCCCTCCACTTT
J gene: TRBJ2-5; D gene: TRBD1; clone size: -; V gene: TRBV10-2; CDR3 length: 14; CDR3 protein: CASSWDRVQETQYF; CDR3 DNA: TGCGCCAGCAGTTGGGACAGGGTCCAAGAGACCCAGTACTTC
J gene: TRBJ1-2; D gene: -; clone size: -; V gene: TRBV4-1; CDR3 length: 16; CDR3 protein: CASSQDLVRGNYGYTF; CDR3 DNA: TGCGCCAGCAGCCAAGATTTGGTGCGGGGGAACTATGGCTACACCTTC
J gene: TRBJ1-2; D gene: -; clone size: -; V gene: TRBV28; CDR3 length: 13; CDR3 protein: CASRLGGGYGYTF; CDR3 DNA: TGTGCCAGCAGGCTAGGGGGAGGCTATGGCTACACCTTC
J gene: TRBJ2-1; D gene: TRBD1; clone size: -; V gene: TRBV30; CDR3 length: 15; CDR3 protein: CAWSVLDRGGDEQFF; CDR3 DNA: TGTGCCTGGAGTGTTTTGGACAGGGGAGGGGATGAGCAGTTCTTC
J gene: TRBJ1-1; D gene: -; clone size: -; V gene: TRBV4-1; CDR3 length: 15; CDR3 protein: CASSQWYPPGQEAFF; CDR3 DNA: TGCGCCAGCAGCCAGTGGTACCCCCCCGGTCAGGAAGCTTTCTTT
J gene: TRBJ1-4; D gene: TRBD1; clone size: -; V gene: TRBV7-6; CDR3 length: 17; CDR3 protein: CASSLEGRGQRAEKLFF; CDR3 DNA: TGTGCCAGCAGCTTAGAGGGTCGGGGACAGCGGGCTGAAAAACTGTTTTTT
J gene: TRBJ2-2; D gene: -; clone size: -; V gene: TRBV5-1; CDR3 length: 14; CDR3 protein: CASSLGPSDGELFF; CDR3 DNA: TGCGCCAGCAGCCTGGGACCCAGCGACGGGGAGCTGTTTTTT
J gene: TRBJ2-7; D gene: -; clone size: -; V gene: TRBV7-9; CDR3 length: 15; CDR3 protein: CASSLRGGTENEQYF; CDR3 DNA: TGTGCCAGCAGCTTAAGGGGAGGGACAGAGAACGAGCAGTACTTC
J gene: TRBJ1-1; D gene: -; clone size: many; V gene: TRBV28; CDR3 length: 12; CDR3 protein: CASKGLNTEAFF; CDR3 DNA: TGTGCCAGCAAGGGGTTGAACACTGAAGCTTTCTTT
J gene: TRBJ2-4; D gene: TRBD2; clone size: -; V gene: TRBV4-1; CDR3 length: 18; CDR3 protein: CASRGTSGGAIGKNIQYF; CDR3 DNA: TGCGCCAGCAGAGGGACTAGCGGGGGGGCCATCGGCAAAAACATTCAGTACTTC
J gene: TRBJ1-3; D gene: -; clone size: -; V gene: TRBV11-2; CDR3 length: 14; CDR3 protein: CASSLVLSGNTIYF; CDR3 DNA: TGTGCCAGCAGCTTAGTATTGTCTGGAAACACCATATATTTT
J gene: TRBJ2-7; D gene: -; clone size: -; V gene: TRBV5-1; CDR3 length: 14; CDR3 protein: CASSFNTGEGEQYF; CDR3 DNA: TGCGCCAGCAGTTTCAATACAGGGGAGGGGGAGCAGTACTTC
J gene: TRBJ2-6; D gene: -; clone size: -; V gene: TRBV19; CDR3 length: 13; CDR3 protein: CASSEQGANVLTF; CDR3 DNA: TGTGCCAGTAGCGAACAGGGCGCCAACGTCCTGACTTTC
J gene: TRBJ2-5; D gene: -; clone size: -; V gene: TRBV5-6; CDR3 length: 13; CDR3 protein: CASSLGSTETQYF; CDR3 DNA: TGTGCCAGCAGCTTGGGTTCCACGGAGACCCAGTACTTC
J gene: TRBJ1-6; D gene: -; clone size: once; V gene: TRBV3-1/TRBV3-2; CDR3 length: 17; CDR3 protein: CASSQGQGSSYNSPLHF; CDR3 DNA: TGTGCCAGCAGCCAAGGGCAGGGGAGCTCCTATAATTCACCCCTCCACTTT